This T cell receptor (beta chain) was obtained from a study of long-term antiretroviral therapy in people with HIV. Trimming cost V 0 bases and J 2 bases, with 15 bases left between them. Germline CDR1 is SGHRS and CDR2 is YFSETQ. The length of the CDR3 is 16 residues. Survey-level immunoSEQ v3.0 assays were run. TCRdb's copy holds only in-frame clones and misses some; the assay was immunoSEQ multiplex PCR. Among 14,000 or so clones listed, around 83% were seen once. Sample: unsorted PBMCs, taken just before starting antiretroviral therapy. The V gene is TRBV5-1, the J gene TRBJ2-7; maybe TRBD1 (6 bases). The TCR sequence derives from a man in his forties or fifties with HIV. CDR3 protein: CASSLAPRTDTYEQYF. In DNA form, the CDR3 reads TGCGCCAGCAGCTTGGCTCCCCGGACAGACACCTACGAGCAGTACTTC.